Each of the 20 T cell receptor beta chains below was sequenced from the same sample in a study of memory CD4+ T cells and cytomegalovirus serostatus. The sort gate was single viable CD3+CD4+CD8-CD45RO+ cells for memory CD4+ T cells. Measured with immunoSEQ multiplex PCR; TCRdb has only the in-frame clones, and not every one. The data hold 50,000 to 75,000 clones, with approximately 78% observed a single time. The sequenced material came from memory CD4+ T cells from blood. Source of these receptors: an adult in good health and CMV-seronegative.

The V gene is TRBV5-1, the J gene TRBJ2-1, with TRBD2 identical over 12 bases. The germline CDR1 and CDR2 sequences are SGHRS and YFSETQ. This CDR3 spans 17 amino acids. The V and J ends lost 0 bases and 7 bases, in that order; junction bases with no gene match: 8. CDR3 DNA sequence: TGCGCCAGCAGCTTGGGGTCTAGCGGGAGGGCCAAAAATGAGCAGTTCTTC. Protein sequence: CASSLGSSGRAKNEQFF.

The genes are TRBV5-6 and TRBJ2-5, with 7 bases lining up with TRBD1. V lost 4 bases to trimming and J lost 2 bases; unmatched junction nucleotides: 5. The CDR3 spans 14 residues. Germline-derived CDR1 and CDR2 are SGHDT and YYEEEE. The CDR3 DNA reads TGTGCCAGCAGCGCCGGGACAGAACAAGAGACCCAGTACTTC. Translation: CASSAGTEQETQYF.

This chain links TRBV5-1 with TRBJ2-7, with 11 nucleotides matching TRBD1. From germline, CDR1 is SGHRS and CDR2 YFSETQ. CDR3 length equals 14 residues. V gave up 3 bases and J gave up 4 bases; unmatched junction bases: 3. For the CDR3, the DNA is TGCGCCAGCAGCTGGGACAGGGGGGCGTACGAGCAGTACTTC. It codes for CASSWDRGAYEQYF. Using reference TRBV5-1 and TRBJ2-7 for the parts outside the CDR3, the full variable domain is KAGVTQTPRYLIKTRGQQVTLSCSPISGHRSVSWYQQTPGQGLQFLFEYFSETQRNKGNFPGRFSGRQFSNSRSEMNVSTLELGDSALYLCASSWDRGAYEQYFGPGTRLTVT.

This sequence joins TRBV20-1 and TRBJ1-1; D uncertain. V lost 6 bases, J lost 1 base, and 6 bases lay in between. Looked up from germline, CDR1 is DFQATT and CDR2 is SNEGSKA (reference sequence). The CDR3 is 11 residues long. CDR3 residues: CSAPENTEAFF. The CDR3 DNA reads TGCAGTGCCCCGGAGAACACTGAAGCTTTCTTT.

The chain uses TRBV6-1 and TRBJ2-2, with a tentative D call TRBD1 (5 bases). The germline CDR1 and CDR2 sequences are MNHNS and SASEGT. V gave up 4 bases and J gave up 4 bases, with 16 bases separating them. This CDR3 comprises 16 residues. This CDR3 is CASSGTDARVTGELFF. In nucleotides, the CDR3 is TGTGCCAGCAGTGGGACCGACGCCAGGGTCACCGGGGAGCTGTTTTTT.

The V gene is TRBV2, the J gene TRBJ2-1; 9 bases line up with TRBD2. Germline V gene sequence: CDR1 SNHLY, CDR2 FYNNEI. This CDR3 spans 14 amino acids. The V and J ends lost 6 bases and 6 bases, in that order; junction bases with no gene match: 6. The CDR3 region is CASRGGRESNEQFF. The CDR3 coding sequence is TGTGCCAGCAGGGGCGGGAGGGAAAGCAATGAGCAGTTCTTC.

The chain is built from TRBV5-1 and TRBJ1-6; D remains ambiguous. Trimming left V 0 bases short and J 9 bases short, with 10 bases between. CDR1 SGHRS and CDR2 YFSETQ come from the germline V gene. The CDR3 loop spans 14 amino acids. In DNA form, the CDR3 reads TGCGCCAGCAGCTTGGACCAAGGCGGTTCACCCCTCCACTTT. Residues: CASSLDQGGSPLHF. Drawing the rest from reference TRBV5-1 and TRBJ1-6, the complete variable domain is KAGVTQTPRYLIKTRGQQVTLSCSPISGHRSVSWYQQTPGQGLQFLFEYFSETQRNKGNFPGRFSGRQFSNSRSEMNVSTLELGDSALYLCASSLDQGGSPLHFGNGTRLTVT.

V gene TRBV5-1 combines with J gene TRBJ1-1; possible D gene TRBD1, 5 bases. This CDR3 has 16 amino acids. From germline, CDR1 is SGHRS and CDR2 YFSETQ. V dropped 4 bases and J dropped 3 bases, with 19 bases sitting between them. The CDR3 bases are TGCGCCAGCAGCATTGAGCCTCAGGGTGGGGACACTGAAGCTTTCTTT. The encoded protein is CASSIEPQGGDTEAFF.

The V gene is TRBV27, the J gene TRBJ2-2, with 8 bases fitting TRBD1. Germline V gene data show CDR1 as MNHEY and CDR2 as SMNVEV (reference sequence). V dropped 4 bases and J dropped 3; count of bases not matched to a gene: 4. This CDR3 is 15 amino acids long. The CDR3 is CASSSRTGYTGELFF. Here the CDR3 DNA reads TGTGCCAGCAGTTCCCGGACAGGGTACACCGGGGAGCTGTTTTTT.

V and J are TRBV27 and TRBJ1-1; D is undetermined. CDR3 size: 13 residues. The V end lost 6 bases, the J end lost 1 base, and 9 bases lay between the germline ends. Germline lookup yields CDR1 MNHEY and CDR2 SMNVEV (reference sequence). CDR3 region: CASRYRTNTEAFF. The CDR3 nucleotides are TGTGCCAGCAGGTACAGAACGAACACTGAAGCTTTCTTT.

In DNA, the CDR3 is TGCAGCGTGGGGACCGGGACAGGGGGGTCTATTTCCTACGAGCAGTACTTC. Its translation is CSVGTGTGGSISYEQYF. The chain couples TRBV29-1 to TRBJ2-7, with 11 bases fitting TRBD1. Germline CDR1 reads SQVTM; CDR2 reads ANQGSEA. The CDR3 length is 17 residues. V gave up 6 bases and J gave up 1 base; unmatched junction bases: 14.

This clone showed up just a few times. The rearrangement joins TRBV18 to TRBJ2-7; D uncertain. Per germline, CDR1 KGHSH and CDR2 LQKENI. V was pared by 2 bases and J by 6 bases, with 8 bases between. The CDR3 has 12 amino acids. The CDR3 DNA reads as TGTGCCAGCTCACCAGCCACACCCGAGCAGTACTTC. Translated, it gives CASSPATPEQYF.

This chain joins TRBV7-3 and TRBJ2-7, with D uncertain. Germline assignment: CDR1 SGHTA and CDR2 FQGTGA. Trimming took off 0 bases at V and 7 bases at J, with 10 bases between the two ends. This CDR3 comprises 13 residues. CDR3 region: CASSLTPLREQYF. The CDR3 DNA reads TGTGCCAGCAGCTTAACGCCCCTAAGGGAGCAGTACTTC.

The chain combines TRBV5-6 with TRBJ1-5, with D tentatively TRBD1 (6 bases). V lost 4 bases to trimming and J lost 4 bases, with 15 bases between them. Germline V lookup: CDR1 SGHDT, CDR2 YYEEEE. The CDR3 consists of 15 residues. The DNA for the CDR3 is TGTGCCAGCAGCGGGTGGGTCACAGGGAATCAGCCCCAGCATTTT. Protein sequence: CASSGWVTGNQPQHF.

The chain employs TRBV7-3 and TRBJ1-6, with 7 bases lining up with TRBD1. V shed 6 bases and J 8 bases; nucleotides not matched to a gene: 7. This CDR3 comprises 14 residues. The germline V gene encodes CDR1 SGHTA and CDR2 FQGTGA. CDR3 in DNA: TGTGCCAGCAGTCTACAGGGGTGGGATTCACCCCTCCACTTT. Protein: CASSLQGWDSPLHF.

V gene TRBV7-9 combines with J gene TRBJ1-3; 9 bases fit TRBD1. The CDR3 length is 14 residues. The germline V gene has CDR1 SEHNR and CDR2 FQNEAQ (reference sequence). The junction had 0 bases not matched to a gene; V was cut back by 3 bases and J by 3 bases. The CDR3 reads CASSLTGGGNTIYF. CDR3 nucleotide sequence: TGTGCCAGCAGCTTGACAGGGGGTGGAAACACCATATATTTT.

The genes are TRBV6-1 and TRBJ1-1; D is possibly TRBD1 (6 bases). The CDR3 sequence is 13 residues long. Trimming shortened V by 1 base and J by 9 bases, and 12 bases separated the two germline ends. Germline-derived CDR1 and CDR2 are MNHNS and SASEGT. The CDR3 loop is CASSEVIQGKAFF. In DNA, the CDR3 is TGTGCCAGCAGTGAAGTGATACAGGGAAAAGCTTTCTTT.

The CDR3 bases are TGTGCCTGGAGAGCCCCCGGGACAGCGAACTATGGCTACACCTTC. It specifies CAWRAPGTANYGYTF. This sequence joins TRBV30 and TRBJ1-2, with 7 nucleotides matching TRBD1. The V gene's germline CDR1 is GTSNPN and CDR2 SVGIG (reference sequence). This CDR3 is built from 15 residues. V was clipped by 3 bases and J by 2 bases; unmatched bases: 9. Combining the CDR3 with reference TRBV30 and TRBJ1-2 gives the whole variable domain SQTIHQWPATLVQPVGSPLSLECTVEGTSNPNLYWYRQAAGRGLQLLFYSVGIGQISSEVPQNLSASRPQDRQFILSSKKLLLSDSGFYLCAWRAPGTANYGYTFGSGTRLTVV.

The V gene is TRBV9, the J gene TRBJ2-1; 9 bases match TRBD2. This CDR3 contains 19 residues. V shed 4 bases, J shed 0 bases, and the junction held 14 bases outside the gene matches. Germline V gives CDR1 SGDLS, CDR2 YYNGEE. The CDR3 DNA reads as TGTGCCAGCAGCCGCGGAGGGAGCGGGGGGTCGAGCTCCTACAATGAGCAGTTCTTC. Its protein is CASSRGGSGGSSSYNEQFF.

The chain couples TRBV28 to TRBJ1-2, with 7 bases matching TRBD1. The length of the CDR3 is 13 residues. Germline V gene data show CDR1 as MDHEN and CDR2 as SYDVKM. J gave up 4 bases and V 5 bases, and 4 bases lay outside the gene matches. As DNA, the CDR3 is TGTGCCAGCAGTAGATGGGACAGCTATGGCTACACCTTC. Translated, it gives CASSRWDSYGYTF.